The 18 T cell receptor beta chains in this list originate from one sample, sequenced in a study of blood T cell repertoires in COVID-19. Produced via immunoSEQ multiplex PCR; TCRdb's table is partial and in-frame only. This table has 140,000 to 150,000 clones, under 90% appearing once. Sequenced material: peripheral blood. The receptor source for this set is a human donor in a cohort sampled during active COVID-19.

The rearrangement uses TRBV24-1 and TRBJ2-1, with D tentatively TRBD1 (6 bases). Trimming shortened V by 6 bases and J by 3 bases, and 14 bases separated the two germline ends. This CDR3 has 15 residues. The germline CDR1 and CDR2 sequences are KGHDR and SFDVKD. The CDR3 spells CATSQDSAYYNEQFF. The CDR3 DNA reads TGTGCCACCAGTCAGGACAGCGCCTACTACAATGAGCAGTTCTTC.

The chain employs TRBV19 and TRBJ1-2; D gene unclear. V lost 8 bases and J lost 1, with 14 bases in between. The CDR3 contains 14 residues. The germline V gene encodes CDR1 LNHDA and CDR2 SQIVND (reference sequence). CDR3: CASSGVDNNYGYTF. CDR3 nucleotide sequence: TGTGCCAGTTCCGGGGTAGATAATAACTATGGCTACACCTTC.

The chain recombines TRBV2 with TRBJ1-1; the D is unclear. V lost 4 bases and J lost 1, with 13 bases in between. The germline V gene encodes CDR1 SNHLY and CDR2 FYNNEI. CDR3 size: 15 residues. CDR3: CASSGNSNRNTEAFF. The CDR3 bases are TGTGCCAGCAGTGGAAATTCTAACCGGAACACTGAAGCTTTCTTT.

J is TRBJ1-2 and V is TRBV9; the D is unclear. V was shortened by 0 bases and J by 6 bases, with 12 bases between the two germline ends. This CDR3 has 14 residues. Per germline, CDR1 SGDLS and CDR2 YYNGEE. The CDR3 spells CASSVGRGLNGYTF. Here the CDR3 DNA reads TGTGCCAGCAGCGTAGGTCGGGGTTTAAATGGCTACACCTTC.

The chain links TRBV7-2 to TRBJ2-7, with TRBD2 as a possible D gene (6 bases). The CDR3 consists of 15 residues. Per the germline V gene, CDR1 is SGHTA and CDR2 is FQGNSA. With 5 bases removed from V and 1 base from J, the gap between germline ends came to 15 bases. CDR3 sequence reads: CASSLGGLSSYEQYV. CDR3 bases: TGTGCCAGCAGCCTGGGAGGTTTGAGTTCCTACGAGCAGTACGTC.

This clone was counted only a few times. The rearrangement joins TRBV6-5 to TRBJ1-5; D remains ambiguous. Trimming cost V 6 bases and J 1 base, with 7 bases left between them. CDR1 MNHEY and CDR2 SVGAGI come from the germline V gene. CDR3 length equals 13 residues. The CDR3 is CASSRRSNQPQHF. CDR3 in DNA: TGTGCCAGCAGCCGCCGGAGCAATCAGCCCCAGCATTTT.

The V and J genes are TRBV6-2 or TRBV6-3 and TRBJ2-5, with a possible D match to TRBD2 (6 bases). The V gene's germline CDR1 is MNHEY and CDR2 SVGEGT. Trimming removed 4 bases at V and 4 bases at J, with 10 bases between. The CDR3 sequence is 13 residues long. CDR3 sequence: CASSSLGGETQYF. As DNA, the CDR3 is TGTGCCAGCAGTTCTCTGGGAGGAGAGACCCAGTACTTC.

The chain has TRBV2 and TRBJ1-1, with D maybe TRBD1 (6 bases). The CDR3 totals 13 residues. V was trimmed by 5 bases and J by 6 bases, leaving 13 bases between them. Per the germline V gene, CDR1 is SNHLY and CDR2 is FYNNEI. The CDR3 bases are TGTGCCAGCAGTAGAACAGGGACCGCTGAAGCTTTCTTT. It translates to CASSRTGTAEAFF.

This clone was seen only a few times. The V call is TRBV3-1 (or the pseudogene TRBV3-2), the J call TRBJ1-4; D gene uncertain. CDR3 size: 13 residues. CDR1 is LGHDT, CDR2 YNNKEL, per germline (reference sequence). V was pared by 4 bases and J by 4 bases, with 7 bases between. The CDR3 sequence: CASSRGNNEKLFF. The CDR3 DNA reads TGTGCCAGCAGCCGAGGGAATAATGAAAAACTGTTTTTT.

This chain uses TRBV28 with TRBJ1-1; 7 bases line up with TRBD1. J lost 0 bases, V lost 8 bases, and 9 bases had no gene match. Germline CDR1 MDHEN, CDR2 SYDVKM. CDR3 length: 15 residues. The CDR3 sequence: CASDSPGQLNTEAFF. The CDR3 coding sequence is TGTGCCAGCGATTCGCCGGGACAGTTGAACACTGAAGCTTTCTTT.

The chain combines TRBV7-3 with TRBJ2-3; a weak D match, TRBD2 (5 bases). Per the germline V gene, CDR1 is SGHTA and CDR2 is FQGTGA. This CDR3 has 15 amino acids. V lost 2 bases and J 3 bases, leaving 12 bases between the germline ends. The CDR3 coding sequence is TGTGCCAGCAGCTTACGGGGTGGTGGGACAGATACGCAGTATTTT. Amino acids: CASSLRGGGTDTQYF. Using reference TRBV7-3 and TRBJ2-3 for the parts outside the CDR3, the full variable domain is GAGVSQTPSNKVTEKGKYVELRCDPISGHTALYWYRQSLGQGPEFLIYFQGTGAADDSGLPNDRFFAVRPEGSVSTLKIQRTERGDSAVYLCASSLRGGGTDTQYFGPGTRLTVL.

In its sample, this clone was seen once. V and J are TRBV25-1 and TRBJ1-2; 7 bases line up with TRBD1. Germline lookup yields CDR1 MGHDK and CDR2 SYGVNS. The CDR3 has 14 residues. The V and J ends lost 1 base and 7 bases, in that order; junction bases with no gene match: 6. The CDR3 coding sequence is TGTGCCAGCAGTGAATGGGGGACAGAGGCTGGCTACACCTTC. It codes for CASSEWGTEAGYTF.

CDR3 region: CASSRTANTGELFF. The CDR3, as DNA: TGTGCCAGCAGTAGGACAGCGAACACCGGGGAGCTGTTTTTT. V gene TRBV25-1 combines with J gene TRBJ2-2, with a weak D call TRBD1 (6 bases). V lost 5 bases and J lost 0, with 7 bases in between. Germline lookup yields CDR1 MGHDK and CDR2 SYGVNS. The CDR3 sequence is 14 residues long.

The V gene is TRBV6-5, the J gene TRBJ1-3; 7 nucleotides agree with TRBD1. The CDR3 consists of 15 residues. The V gene end was trimmed by 7 bases and the J gene end by 4 bases; junction bases not matched to a gene: 10. From germline, CDR1 is MNHEY and CDR2 SVGAGI. CDR3 sequence: CASKRQGVAGNTIYF. The CDR3 DNA is TGTGCCAGCAAGCGCCAGGGGGTGGCGGGAAACACCATATATTTT.

The rearrangement joins TRBV5-8 to TRBJ1-3; weak D call: TRBD1 (5 bases). Per the germline V gene, CDR1 is SGHTS and CDR2 is YDEGEE. This CDR3 contains 14 residues. Trimming took off 2 bases at V and 8 bases at J, with 14 bases between the two ends. In nucleotides, the CDR3 is TGTGCCAGCAGCTTCGGTATTTTGGGGCACACCATATATTTT. It is translated as CASSFGILGHTIYF.

This chain joins TRBV2 and TRBJ2-7, with no clear D. CDR3 length equals 13 residues. V lost 3 bases, J lost 3 bases, and 9 bases lay in between. Germline V gene lookup returns CDR1 SNHLY and CDR2 FYNNEI. The CDR3 region is CASSDTANYEQYF. CDR3 in DNA: TGTGCCAGCAGTGACACAGCTAACTACGAGCAGTACTTC.

The chain uses TRBV19 and TRBJ2-3; 12 nucleotides align to TRBD2. Germline V gives CDR1 LNHDA, CDR2 SQIVND (reference sequence). The V and J ends lost 10 bases and 8 bases, in that order; junction bases with no gene match: 10. The CDR3 totals 14 residues. CDR3 nucleotides: TGTGCCACCGCAAGGGGACTAGCGGGTCGTACGCAGTATTTT. Translated: CATARGLAGRTQYF.

The chain links TRBV3-1 (or the pseudogene TRBV3-2) to TRBJ1-1; D possibly corresponds to TRBD1 (6 bases). V shed 0 bases and J shed 11 bases, with 16 bases lying between them. Germline V gene sequence: CDR1 LGHDT, CDR2 YNNKEL (reference sequence). CDR3 length: 14 residues. The CDR3 DNA reads as TGTGCCAGCAGCCAAGATTCGGGGGGGCAGGGGGCTTTCTTT. As protein: CASSQDSGGQGAFF.